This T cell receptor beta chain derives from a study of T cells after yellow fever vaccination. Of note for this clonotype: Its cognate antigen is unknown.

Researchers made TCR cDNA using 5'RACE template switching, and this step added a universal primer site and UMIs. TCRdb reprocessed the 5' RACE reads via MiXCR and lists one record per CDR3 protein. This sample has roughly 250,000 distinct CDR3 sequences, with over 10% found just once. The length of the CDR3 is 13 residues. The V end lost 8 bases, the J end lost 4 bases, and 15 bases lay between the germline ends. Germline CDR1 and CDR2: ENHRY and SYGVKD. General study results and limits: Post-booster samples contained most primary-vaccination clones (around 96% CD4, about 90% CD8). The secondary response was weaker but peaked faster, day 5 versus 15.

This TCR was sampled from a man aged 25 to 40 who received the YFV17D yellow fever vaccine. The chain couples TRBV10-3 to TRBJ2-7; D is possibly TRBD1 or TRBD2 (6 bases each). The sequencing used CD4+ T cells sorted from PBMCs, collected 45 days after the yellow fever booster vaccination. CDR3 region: CAIAPGAIYEQYF. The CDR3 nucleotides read TGTGCCATCGCCCCGGGGGCTATATACGAGCAGTACTTC.